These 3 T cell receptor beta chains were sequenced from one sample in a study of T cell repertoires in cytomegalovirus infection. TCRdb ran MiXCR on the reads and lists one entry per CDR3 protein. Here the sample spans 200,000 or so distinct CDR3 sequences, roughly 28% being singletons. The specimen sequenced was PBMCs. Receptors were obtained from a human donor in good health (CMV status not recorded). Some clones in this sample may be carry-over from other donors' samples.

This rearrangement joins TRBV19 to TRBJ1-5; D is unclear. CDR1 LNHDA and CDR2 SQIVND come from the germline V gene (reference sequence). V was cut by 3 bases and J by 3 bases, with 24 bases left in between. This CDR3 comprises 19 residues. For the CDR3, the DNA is TGTGCCAGTAGTATCAGTTCCTTCCGGGCAGAAGCTCTCAATCAGCCCCAGCATTTT. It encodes CASSISSFRAEALNQPQHF. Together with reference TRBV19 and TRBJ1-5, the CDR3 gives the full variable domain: DGGITQSPKYLFRKEGQNVTLSCEQNLNHDAMYWYRQDPGQGLRLIYYSQIVNDFQKGDIAEGYSVSREKKESFPLTVTSAQKNPTAFYLCASSISSFRAEALNQPQHFGDGTRLSIL.

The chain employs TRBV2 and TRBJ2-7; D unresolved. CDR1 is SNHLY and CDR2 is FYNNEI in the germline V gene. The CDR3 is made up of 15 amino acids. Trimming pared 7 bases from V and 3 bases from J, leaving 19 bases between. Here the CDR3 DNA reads TGTGCCAGCATTGGGCTCCCGTCGGACCACTACGAGCAGTACTTC. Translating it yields CASIGLPSDHYEQYF. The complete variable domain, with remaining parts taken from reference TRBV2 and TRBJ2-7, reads EPEVTQTPSHQVTQMGQEVILRCVPISNHLYFYWYRQILGQKVEFLVSFYNNEISEKSEIFDDQFSVERPDGSNFTLKIRSTKLEDSAMYFCASIGLPSDHYEQYFGPGTRLTVT.

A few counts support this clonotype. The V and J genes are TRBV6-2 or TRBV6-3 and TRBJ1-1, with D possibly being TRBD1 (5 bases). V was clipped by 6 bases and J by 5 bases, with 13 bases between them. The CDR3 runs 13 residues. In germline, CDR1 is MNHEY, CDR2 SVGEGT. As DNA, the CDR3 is TGTGCCAGCAGGGCAGGGACTGGGACTGAAGCTTTCTTT. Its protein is CASRAGTGTEAFF.